This T cell receptor (beta chain) originates from a study of control samples from healthy donors and cancer patients. This table comes from immunoSEQ multiplex PCR, and its TCRdb copy is limited to in-frame clones, with some not included. This sample has roughly 80,000 clones, with 88% found just once. The germline V and J ends were trimmed by 10 bases and 0 bases, with 15 bases remaining between them. This CDR3 is built from 14 residues. Per germline, CDR1 LNHDA and CDR2 SQIVND (reference sequence). The genes are TRBV19 and TRBJ1-1, with D possibly matching TRBD1 (5 bases). Source material: blood. The clonotype comes from a woman aged 45 to 65 in good health. In nucleotides, the CDR3 is TGTGCCACGACACGGGGCGACTTGAACACTGAAGCTTTCTTT. Residues: CATTRGDLNTEAFF.